The clone carrying this T cell receptor (beta chain) was found a few times. Libraries for TCRalpha and TCRbeta carried sample barcodes and unique molecular identifiers via 5'RACE. TCRdb re-analysed the 5' RACE reads in MiXCR, keeping a single row per CDR3 protein. Among hundreds of thousands of distinct CDR3 sequences listed, approximately 21% were seen once. This entry comes from a study of T-cell memory formation after mild COVID-19. On the study more broadly: TCR clusters largely stayed donor specific.

V lost 2 bases and J 0 bases, leaving 5 bases between the germline ends. The CDR3 is 13 amino acids. The germline gives CDR1 SEHNR, CDR2 FQNEAQ (reference sequence). This rearrangement joins TRBV7-9 to TRBJ2-7; D is ambiguous. The origin of this receptor is an adult woman who had mild COVID-19 (a few samples of this study predate the infection). Cell type and time point are not known. The specimen sequenced was PBMCs or a T cell subset sorted from them (not recorded which). The CDR3 loop is CASSLPVSYEQYF. The DNA of the CDR3 is TGTGCCAGCAGCTTACCGGTCTCCTACGAGCAGTACTTC.